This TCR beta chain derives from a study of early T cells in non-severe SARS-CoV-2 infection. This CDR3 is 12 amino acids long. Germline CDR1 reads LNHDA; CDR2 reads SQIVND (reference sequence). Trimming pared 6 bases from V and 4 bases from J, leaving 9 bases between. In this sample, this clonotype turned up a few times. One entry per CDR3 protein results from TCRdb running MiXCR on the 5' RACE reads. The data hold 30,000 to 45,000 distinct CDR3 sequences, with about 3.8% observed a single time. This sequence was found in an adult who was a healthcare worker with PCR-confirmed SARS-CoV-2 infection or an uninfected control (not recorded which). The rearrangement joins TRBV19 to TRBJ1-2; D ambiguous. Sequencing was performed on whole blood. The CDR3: CASRGGVYGYTF. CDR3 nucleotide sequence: TGTGCCAGTAGAGGTGGGGTCTATGGCTACACCTTC.